The 31 T cell receptor beta chains below all came from one sample that was sequenced in a study of blood T cell repertoires in COVID-19. Here immunoSEQ multiplex PCR was the method, and the copy in TCRdb shows in-frame clones only, minus some. The data contain about 170,000 clones, about four fifths of them singletons. The sequenced sample consisted of PBMCs or T cells enriched from blood (not recorded which). The receptors were sampled from a man aged 50 or older who had recovered from COVID-19.

The chain uses TRBV5-1 and TRBJ2-7; 9 nucleotides match TRBD1. The CDR3 contains 16 residues. From germline, CDR1 is SGHRS and CDR2 YFSETQ. After removal of 2 bases from V and 0 bases from J, the junction contained 6 bases not matched to a gene. Written as DNA, the CDR3 is TGCGCCAGCAGCTTTGGTCCGGGACAGGGCTCCTACGAGCAGTACTTC. Translated, it gives CASSFGPGQGSYEQYF. The entire variable domain, with the rest obtained from reference TRBV5-1 and TRBJ2-7, is as follows: KAGVTQTPRYLIKTRGQQVTLSCSPISGHRSVSWYQQTPGQGLQFLFEYFSETQRNKGNFPGRFSGRQFSNSRSEMNVSTLELGDSALYLCASSFGPGQGSYEQYFGPGTRLTVT.

This clone is a singleton in its sample. CDR3 residues: CASSQGSGRRSRTFF. As DNA, the CDR3 is TGTGCCAGCAGCCAAGGTTCCGGGAGACGAAGTCGGACTTTCTTT. V gene TRBV3-1 (or the pseudogene TRBV3-2) combines with J gene TRBJ1-1; no clear D. This CDR3 has 15 residues. Germline loops: CDR1 LGHDT, CDR2 YNNKEL (reference sequence). V was shortened by 1 base and J by 12 bases, with 21 bases between the two germline ends.

This clone was seen just once. The chain couples TRBV5-6 to TRBJ1-2, with 7 bases fitting TRBD1. The CDR3 runs to 10 residues. CDR1 is SGHDT and CDR2 is YYEEEE in the germline V gene. The V and J ends lost 4 bases and 13 bases, in that order; junction bases with no gene match: 4. The CDR3: CASSPQGGTF. CDR3 bases: TGTGCCAGCAGCCCCCAGGGGGGCACCTTC.

This clone appeared once. The chain has TRBV19 and TRBJ2-7, with D perhaps TRBD2 (6 bases). Trimming shortened V by 5 bases and J by 5 bases, and 19 bases separated the two germline ends. The germline CDR1 and CDR2 sequences are LNHDA and SQIVND (reference sequence). The CDR3 loop spans 15 amino acids. The CDR3 DNA sequence: TGTGCCAGTAGTGACCAGGGCGGGGTCGCCCACGAGCAGTACTTC. Its translation: CASSDQGGVAHEQYF.

J is TRBJ1-2 and V is TRBV15, with 9 bases matching TRBD1. With 2 bases clipped from V and 1 base from J, the junction kept 5 bases outside the gene matches. The CDR3 is 16 residues long. Germline V gives CDR1 LNHNV, CDR2 YYDKDF (reference sequence). The DNA of the CDR3 is TGTGCCACCAGCAGAACCGACAGGGGGAATAACTATGGCTACACCTTC. Amino acid sequence: CATSRTDRGNNYGYTF.

The V call is TRBV7-2, the J call TRBJ1-1; 7 bases are shared with TRBD1. The germline V gene encodes CDR1 SGHTA and CDR2 FQGNSA. V was pared by 1 base and J by 4 bases, with 6 bases of the junction left unmatched. CDR3 length: 15 amino acids. The CDR3, as DNA: TGTGCCAGCAGCTTAGAAAAGGGGGCGACCACTGAAGCTTTCTTT. Translated: CASSLEKGATTEAFF.

The chain recombines TRBV7-4 with TRBJ1-5; D may be TRBD1 (5 bases). Trimming pared 5 bases from V and 4 bases from J, leaving 12 bases between. Germline V gene sequence: CDR1 SGHVT, CDR2 SQSDAQ. This CDR3 has 14 amino acids. The CDR3 sequence: CASSPRTTNQPQHF. The CDR3 DNA sequence: TGTGCCAGCAGCCCCCGGACAACAAATCAGCCCCAGCATTTT.

CDR3 amino acids: CASSFQGIANEKLFF. The CDR3, as DNA: TGCGCCAGCAGCTTCCAGGGGATAGCTAATGAAAAACTGTTTTTT. The genes are TRBV5-1 and TRBJ1-4; a weak D match, TRBD1 (6 bases). Trimming pared 2 bases from V and 3 bases from J, leaving 11 bases between. The germline V gene has CDR1 SGHRS and CDR2 YFSETQ. The CDR3 length is 15 residues.

The chain has TRBV12-5 and TRBJ2-7; D perhaps matches TRBD1 (6 bases). Germline CDR1 is LGHNT and CDR2 is FRNRAP. Deletions cut 2 bases from V and 1 base from J, with 12 bases between. The CDR3 is 15 residues long. The CDR3 DNA reads TGTGCTAGTGGTTTGACGACAGGACCTTCCTACGAGCAGTACTTC. Its translation is CASGLTTGPSYEQYF.

The chain couples TRBV15 to TRBJ2-1, with a possible D match to TRBD1 (6 bases). From germline, CDR1 is LNHNV and CDR2 YYDKDF (reference sequence). The CDR3 is 14 residues long. V was clipped by 1 base and J by 10 bases, with 14 bases between them. In DNA form, the CDR3 reads TGTGCCACCAGCAGAGGGGGGAGACAGGCGGAGCAGTTCTTC. Residues: CATSRGGRQAEQFF.

The V and J genes are TRBV28 and TRBJ2-1; 9 nucleotides agree with TRBD2. CDR3 size: 17 residues. Germline V gene lookup returns CDR1 MDHEN and CDR2 SYDVKM. The V segment lost 7 bases and the J segment 4 bases; nucleotides outside the gene matches: 14. CDR3: CASTNRAGGQWYNEQFF. CDR3 nucleotides: TGTGCCAGCACTAATCGGGCGGGGGGGCAATGGTACAATGAGCAGTTCTTC.

This sequence joins TRBV14 and TRBJ1-3; no clear D. From germline, CDR1 is SGHDN and CDR2 FVKESK. The germline V and J ends were trimmed by 7 bases and 2 bases, with 6 bases remaining between them. The CDR3 sequence is 12 residues long. The CDR3 sequence is CASMGAGNTIYF. The CDR3 coding sequence is TGTGCCAGCATGGGAGCTGGAAACACCATATATTTT.

This chain uses TRBV11-3 with TRBJ2-2; 9 nucleotides agree with TRBD1. CDR1 and CDR2 (germline): SGHNT, YENEEA. The CDR3 totals 14 residues. V lost 4 bases to trimming and J lost 5 bases; unmatched junction nucleotides: 2. CDR3 residues: CASSSGTGTGELFF. The CDR3 region has the DNA TGTGCCAGCAGCTCCGGGACAGGGACCGGGGAGCTGTTTTTT.

The rearrangement links TRBV9 to TRBJ2-7; no firm D call. Trimming pared 0 bases from V and 7 bases from J, leaving 17 bases between. The CDR3 is 15 residues long. The germline gives CDR1 SGDLS, CDR2 YYNGEE. As DNA, the CDR3 is TGTGCCAGCAGCGTAGGAGTAGGAGTCACGGCGGAGCAGTACTTC. It codes for CASSVGVGVTAEQYF.

This clone showed up just once. This rearrangement joins TRBV27 to TRBJ1-5, with D possibly being TRBD1 (5 bases). The CDR3 sequence is 15 residues long. Trimming took off 2 bases at V and 4 bases at J, with 12 bases between the two ends. CDR1 is MNHEY and CDR2 is SMNVEV in the germline V gene (reference sequence). Here the CDR3 DNA reads TGTGCCAGCAGTTTAGGGAGGGGACCTAATCAGCCCCAGCATTTT. This gives the protein CASSLGRGPNQPQHF.

The rearrangement links TRBV10-3 to TRBJ1-1; TRBD1 matches 7 bases. Per germline, CDR1 ENHRY and CDR2 SYGVKD. CDR3 length equals 14 residues. The V and J ends lost 2 bases and 6 bases, in that order; junction bases with no gene match: 6. The CDR3, as DNA: TGTGCCATCAGTGAGGACAGGGATTTCCCTGAAGCTTTCTTT. Protein: CAISEDRDFPEAFF.

J is TRBJ1-2 and V is TRBV6-4; TRBD1 aligns across 12 bases. J was trimmed by 1 base and V by 6 bases; bases with no gene match: 6. CDR1 MRHNA and CDR2 SNTAGT come from the germline V gene. There are 16 residues in the CDR3. The CDR3 nucleotides read TGTGCCAGCAGAGCCGGGACAGGGGGCGTTAACTATGGCTACACCTTC. Residues: CASRAGTGGVNYGYTF.

The V and J genes are TRBV7-6 and TRBJ1-6; the match to TRBD1 covers 7 bases. The CDR3 is 14 amino acids. V lost 1 base and J lost 10; bases outside the gene matches: 4. From germline, CDR1 is SGHVS and CDR2 FNYEAQ. The CDR3 nucleotides are TGTGCCAGCAGCTTAGAGGGGGCTGAATCACCCCTCCACTTT. This encodes CASSLEGAESPLHF. The whole variable domain, filled in from reference TRBV7-6 and TRBJ1-6, reads GAGVSQSPRYKVTKRGQDVALRCDPISGHVSLYWYRQALGQGPEFLTYFNYEAQQDKSGLPNDRFSAERPEGSISTLTIQRTEQRDSAMYRCASSLEGAESPLHFGNGTRLTVT.

The table lists this clone with a few counts. The chain joins TRBV27 to TRBJ1-6; 9 nucleotides match TRBD1. Germline CDR1 reads MNHEY; CDR2 reads SMNVEV (reference sequence). Germline trimming cut 5 bases from V and 4 bases from J; bases unmatched to any gene: 3. This CDR3 region has 15 residues. CDR3 coding DNA: TGTGCCAGCAGTACAGGGGGCCTTTATAATTCACCCCTCCACTTT. This encodes CASSTGGLYNSPLHF.

The table lists this clone with a count of one. The chain is built from TRBV28 and TRBJ2-1; 8 nucleotides agree with TRBD2. CDR3 size: 16 residues. From germline, CDR1 is MDHEN and CDR2 SYDVKM. With V trimmed by 6 bases and J by 2 bases, 9 bases remained unmatched. Written as DNA, the CDR3 is TGTGCCAGCAGACCATTTAGCGGGGACGCCTACAATGAGCAGTTCTTC. Its protein is CASRPFSGDAYNEQFF.

The chain combines TRBV11-1 with TRBJ2-1; tentative D call: TRBD2 (7 bases). V lost 0 bases and J lost 7, with 13 bases in between. CDR1 and CDR2 (germline): SGHAT, FQDESV (reference sequence). This CDR3 is built from 15 residues. In DNA form, the CDR3 reads TGTGCCAGCAGCTTAGCCAGGGCGGGGGCGAATGAGCAGTTCTTC. Translating gives CASSLARAGANEQFF.

The chain is built from TRBV18 and TRBJ2-3; D gene unclear. The CDR3 loop spans 16 amino acids. The V gene's germline CDR1 is KGHSH and CDR2 LQKENI. V was cut by 2 bases and J by 2 bases, with 14 bases left in between. CDR3 sequence (DNA): TGTGCCAGCTCACCAGAGCTTAGTGTTTCCACAGATACGCAGTATTTT. Encoded protein: CASSPELSVSTDTQYF.

The J gene is TRBJ1-6, the V gene TRBV7-9, with D tentatively TRBD1 (5 bases). The germline V gene encodes CDR1 SEHNR and CDR2 FQNEAQ (reference sequence). CDR3 size: 14 residues. V shed 1 base and J shed 4 bases, with 5 bases lying between them. CDR3 amino acids: CASSLEGYNSPLHF. The CDR3, as DNA: TGTGCCAGCAGCTTAGAGGGGTATAATTCACCCCTCCACTTT.

A few counts support this clone. The chain couples TRBV15 to TRBJ1-2; D remains unclear. CDR1 is LNHNV and CDR2 is YYDKDF in the germline V gene (reference sequence). Trimming took off 2 bases at V and 4 bases at J, with 14 bases between the two ends. This CDR3 has 15 amino acids. The CDR3 sequence: CATSRRRVGFYGYTF. The CDR3 coding sequence is TGTGCCACCAGCAGACGCCGGGTCGGGTTCTATGGCTACACCTTC.

The gene calls are TRBV7-9 and TRBJ1-3; TRBD1 is a possible D gene (6 bases). The V end was cut by 5 bases, the J end by 0 bases, with 14 bases between. This CDR3 region has 16 residues. Germline assignment: CDR1 SEHNR and CDR2 FQNEAQ (reference sequence). DNA of the CDR3: TGTGCCAGCAGCGAACACAGGGCGAGCTCTGGAAACACCATATATTTT. The encoded protein is CASSEHRASSGNTIYF. The complete variable domain, with remaining parts taken from reference TRBV7-9 and TRBJ1-3, reads DTGVSQNPRHKITKRGQNVTFRCDPISEHNRLYWYRQTLGQGPEFLTYFQNEAQLEKSRLLSDRFSAERPKGSFSTLEIQRTEQGDSAMYLCASSEHRASSGNTIYFGEGSWLTVV.

The rearrangement links TRBV7-8 to TRBJ1-3, with 7 nucleotides matching TRBD1. Germline V gene data show CDR1 as SGHVS and CDR2 as FQNEAQ. The CDR3 contains 16 residues. J gave up 0 bases and V 5 bases, and 7 bases lay outside the gene matches. DNA for the CDR3: TGTGCCAGCAGCCCGACAGGGTTCTTCTCTGGAAACACCATATATTTT. Protein product: CASSPTGFFSGNTIYF.

V usage is TRBV19 and J usage is TRBJ1-1, with 7 bases identical to TRBD1. CDR1 is LNHDA, CDR2 SQIVND, per germline (reference sequence). This CDR3 comprises 14 residues. Trimming at V came to 8 bases and at J to 1 base, leaving 7 bases not matched to a gene. The CDR3 region is CASGEQGPNTEAFF. The DNA for the CDR3 is TGTGCCAGTGGAGAACAGGGGCCGAACACTGAAGCTTTCTTT.

The chain carries TRBV9 and TRBJ1-4; 7 bases are shared with TRBD1. The ends lost 4 bases at V and 5 bases at J; junction bases unmatched: 8. This CDR3 region has 15 residues. The germline V gene has CDR1 SGDLS and CDR2 YYNGEE. The CDR3 DNA reads as TGTGCCAGCAGCACTAGGGGGACAGAGAATGAAAAACTGTTTTTT. Protein product: CASSTRGTENEKLFF.

This chain connects TRBV6-2 or TRBV6-3 to TRBJ2-1; perhaps TRBD2 as D (6 bases). With 4 bases removed from V and 0 bases from J, the gap between germline ends came to 10 bases. The CDR3 is 15 amino acids. CDR1 and CDR2 (germline): MNHEY, SVGEGT. CDR3 region: CASSWGDGSYNEQFF. CDR3 in DNA: TGTGCCAGCAGTTGGGGGGACGGCTCCTACAATGAGCAGTTCTTC.

The chain is built from TRBV18 and TRBJ1-4; weak D call: TRBD1 (6 bases). From germline, CDR1 is KGHSH and CDR2 LQKENI. The ends were cut back, 2 bases at V and 0 bases at J, with 10 bases in the middle. The CDR3 has 16 amino acids. The CDR3 DNA follows: TGTGCCAGCTCACCAACCCAGGGGTCAACTAATGAAAAACTGTTTTTT. Translation gives CASSPTQGSTNEKLFF.

In this sample, this clone turned up a few times. The CDR3 sequence: CASSAGTGGLGNEKLFF. CDR3 DNA sequence: TGTGCCAGTAGTGCCGGGACAGGGGGCCTTGGGAATGAAAAACTGTTTTTT. This chain links TRBV19 with TRBJ1-4; 12 positions agree with TRBD1. This CDR3 spans 17 amino acids. Germline V gene lookup returns CDR1 LNHDA and CDR2 SQIVND (reference sequence). Losses at the gene ends were 5 bases for V and 5 bases for J; bases not matched to a gene: 9. The full variable domain, rest sourced from reference TRBV19 and TRBJ1-4, is DGGITQSPKYLFRKEGQNVTLSCEQNLNHDAMYWYRQDPGQGLRLIYYSQIVNDFQKGDIAEGYSVSREKKESFPLTVTSAQKNPTAFYLCASSAGTGGLGNEKLFFGSGTQLSVL.